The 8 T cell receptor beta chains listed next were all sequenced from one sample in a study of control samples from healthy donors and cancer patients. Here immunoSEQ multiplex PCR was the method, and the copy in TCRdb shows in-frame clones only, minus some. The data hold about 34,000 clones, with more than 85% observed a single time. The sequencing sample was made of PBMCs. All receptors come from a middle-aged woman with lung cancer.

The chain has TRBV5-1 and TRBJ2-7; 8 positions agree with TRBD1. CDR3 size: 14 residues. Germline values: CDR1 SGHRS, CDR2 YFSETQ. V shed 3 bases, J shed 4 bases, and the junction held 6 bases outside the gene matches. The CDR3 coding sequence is TGCGCCAGCAGCTCTGGACAGGGCTGGTACGAGCAGTACTTC. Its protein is CASSSGQGWYEQYF.

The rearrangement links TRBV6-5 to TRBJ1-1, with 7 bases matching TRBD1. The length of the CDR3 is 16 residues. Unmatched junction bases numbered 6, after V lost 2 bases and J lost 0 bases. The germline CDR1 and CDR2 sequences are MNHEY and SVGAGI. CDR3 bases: TGTGCCAGCAGTTACATGAGGGGGCTGGTGAACACTGAAGCTTTCTTT. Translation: CASSYMRGLVNTEAFF.

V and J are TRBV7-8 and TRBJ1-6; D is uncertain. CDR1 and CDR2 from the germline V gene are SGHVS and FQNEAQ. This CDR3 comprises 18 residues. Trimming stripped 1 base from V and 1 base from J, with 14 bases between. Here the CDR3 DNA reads TGTGCCAGCAGCTTAGGTCACAGCCGTAGTTCCTATAATTCACCCCTCCACTTT. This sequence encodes CASSLGHSRSSYNSPLHF.

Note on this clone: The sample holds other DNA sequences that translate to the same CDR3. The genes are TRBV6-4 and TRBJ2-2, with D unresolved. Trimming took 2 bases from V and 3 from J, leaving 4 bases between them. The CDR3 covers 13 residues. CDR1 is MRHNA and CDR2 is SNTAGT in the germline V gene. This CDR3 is CASSDSDTGELFF. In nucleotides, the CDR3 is TGTGCCAGCAGTGACAGCGACACCGGGGAGCTGTTTTTT.

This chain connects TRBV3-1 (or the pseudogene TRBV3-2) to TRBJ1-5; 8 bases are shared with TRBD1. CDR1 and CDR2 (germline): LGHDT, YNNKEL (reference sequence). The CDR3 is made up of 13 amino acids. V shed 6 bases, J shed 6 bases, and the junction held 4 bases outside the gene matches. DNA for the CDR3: TGTGCCAGCAGGGCAGGGGGCGGTCAGCCCCAGCATTTT. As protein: CASRAGGGQPQHF.

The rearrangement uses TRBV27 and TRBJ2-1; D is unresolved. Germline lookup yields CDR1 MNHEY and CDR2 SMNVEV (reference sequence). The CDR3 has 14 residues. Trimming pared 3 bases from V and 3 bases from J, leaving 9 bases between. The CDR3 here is CASSLRLHYNEQFF. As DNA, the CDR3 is TGTGCCAGCAGTTTGAGGCTACACTACAATGAGCAGTTCTTC.

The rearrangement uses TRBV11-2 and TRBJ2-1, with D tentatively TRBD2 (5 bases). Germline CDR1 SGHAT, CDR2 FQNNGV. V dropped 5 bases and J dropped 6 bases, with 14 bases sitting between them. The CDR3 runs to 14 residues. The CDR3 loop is CASSNAGLSNEQFF. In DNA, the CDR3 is TGTGCCAGCAGCAACGCAGGACTCTCCAATGAGCAGTTCTTC.

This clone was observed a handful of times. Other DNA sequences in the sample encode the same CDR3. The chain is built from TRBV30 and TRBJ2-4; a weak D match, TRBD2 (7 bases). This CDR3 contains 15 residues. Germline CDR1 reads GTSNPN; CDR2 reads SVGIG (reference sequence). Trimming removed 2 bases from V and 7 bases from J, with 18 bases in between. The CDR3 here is CAWSLLGKGGNIQYF. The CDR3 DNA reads TGTGCCTGGAGTCTGTTGGGTAAGGGGGGGAACATTCAGTACTTC.